The present T cell receptor beta chain was sequenced within a study of shared clonotypes between healthy human individuals. General study points: Relative to memory subsets, naive subsets generally showed larger estimated richness.

Notes on this clone: As yet, its antigen is unknown.

The repertoire was sequenced with immunoSEQ multiplex PCR; TCRdb's copy has only in-frame clones and lacks some. In the table there are about 2 million clones, about 95% of which are singletons. CD45RO-negative, CCR7-positively selected cells formed the naive CD8 fraction, excluding terminally differentiated effector memory CD45RA+ cells. The source material was naive CD8+ T cells sorted from blood. The TCR sequence derives from a man aged 18 to 29 in good health.

The CDR3 spells CASSPGQGYNSPLHF. For the CDR3, the DNA is TGCGCCAGCAGCCCAGGACAGGGCTATAATTCACCCCTCCACTTT. This chain links TRBV4-3 with TRBJ1-6, with TRBD1 matching over 8 bases. With 4 bases clipped from V and 3 bases from J, the junction kept 2 bases outside the gene matches. CDR3 length equals 15 residues. Germline values: CDR1 LGHNA, CDR2 YSLEER.